The 9 T cell receptor beta chains presented below share a single source sample, sequenced in a study of cytomegalovirus exposure and HLA in healthy donors. Researchers ran the PCR with 60 Vbeta and 13 Jbeta primers. This table comes from immunoSEQ multiplex PCR, and its TCRdb copy is limited to in-frame clones, with some not included. The sample shows some 120,000 clones, 9% to 10% of them seen only once. The sample taken for sequencing was PBMCs. The receptors come from a man younger than 45 in good health and CMV-seronegative.

The V and J genes are TRBV5-4 and TRBJ1-1; the match to TRBD1 covers 7 bases. Per the germline V gene, CDR1 is SGHNT and CDR2 is YYREEE (reference sequence). The CDR3 has 13 amino acids. V trimming: 9 bases; J trimming: 3 bases; junction bases outside the gene matches: 8. The CDR3 DNA follows: TGTGCCACAAGAGGGGGCGCGGACACTGAAGCTTTCTTT. Translating gives CATRGGADTEAFF. The full variable domain, its missing parts supplied by reference TRBV5-4 and TRBJ1-1, is ETGVTQSPTHLIKTRGQQVTLRCSSQSGHNTVSWYQQALGQGPQFIFQYYREEENGRGNFPPRFSGLQFPNYSSELNVNALELDDSALYLCATRGGADTEAFFGQGTRLTVV.

This chain connects TRBV5-1 to TRBJ2-3; tentative D call: TRBD2 (6 bases). Germline CDR1 reads SGHRS; CDR2 reads YFSETQ. V lost 3 bases and J lost 3, with 11 bases in between. The CDR3 is 14 residues long. The CDR3 DNA reads as TGCGCCAGCAGCTATGGGGAGGCGACAGATACGCAGTATTTT. It encodes CASSYGEATDTQYF.

This chain connects TRBV6-1 to TRBJ2-4, with TRBD1 as a possible D gene (6 bases). V shed 2 bases and J shed 6 bases, with 11 bases lying between them. The CDR3 covers 14 residues. Per germline, CDR1 MNHNS and CDR2 SASEGT. CDR3 sequence (DNA): TGTGCCAGCAGTGAACTCCGGGACACAAACATTCAGTACTTC. This codes for CASSELRDTNIQYF.

This clone was seen more than once but under ten times. The chain employs TRBV6-5 and TRBJ1-2; maybe TRBD1 (6 bases). V was trimmed by 6 bases and J by 6 bases, leaving 20 bases between them. Germline V gene lookup returns CDR1 MNHEY and CDR2 SVGAGI. This CDR3 has 15 residues. The chain's CDR3 is CASRTSGGLRDGYTF. The CDR3 coding sequence is TGTGCCAGCAGAACGAGCGGGGGGCTCCGGGATGGCTACACCTTC.

This chain uses TRBV4-2 with TRBJ1-2, with 7 bases aligning to TRBD1. Germline V gene sequence: CDR1 LGHNA, CDR2 YNFKEQ. CDR3 length: 17 amino acids. Trimming took 0 bases from V and 5 from J; bases not matched to a gene: 12. The DNA of the CDR3 is TGTGCCAGCAGCCAAGATATCGGGGACAGTACCCTATATGGCTACACCTTC. Protein product: CASSQDIGDSTLYGYTF.

The J gene is TRBJ1-2, the V gene TRBV4-1; 9 nucleotides line up with TRBD1. Losses at the gene ends were 2 bases for V and 6 bases for J; bases not matched to a gene: 10. This CDR3 region has 16 residues. The germline CDR1 and CDR2 sequences are MGHRA and YSYEKL. CDR3 protein: CASSQISRDRENGYTF. The CDR3 DNA reads TGCGCCAGCAGCCAAATAAGCAGGGACAGGGAGAATGGCTACACCTTC.

The chain joins TRBV9 to TRBJ1-2; 8 bases match TRBD1. CDR1 is SGDLS and CDR2 is YYNGEE in the germline V gene. The CDR3 sequence is 16 residues long. The ends lost 4 bases at V and 8 bases at J; junction bases unmatched: 16. The CDR3 here is CASSPISGGSVQGYTF. CDR3 coding DNA: TGTGCCAGCAGCCCCATCTCAGGGGGCTCAGTTCAAGGCTACACCTTC.

This clone was counted only a few times. V and J are TRBV2 and TRBJ2-5; possibly TRBD2 for D (5 bases). The CDR3 has 14 residues. Per the germline V gene, CDR1 is SNHLY and CDR2 is FYNNEI. Trimming removed 5 bases at V and 2 bases at J, with 12 bases between. As DNA, the CDR3 is TGTGCCAGCAGTTTCCGGGGAAGTCAAGAGACCCAGTACTTC. Translated, it gives CASSFRGSQETQYF.

This clone has only a few counts. This rearrangement joins TRBV6-1 to TRBJ2-5, with a weak D call TRBD2 (6 bases). Germline V gene sequence: CDR1 MNHNS, CDR2 SASEGT. This CDR3 is 15 amino acids long. The germline V and J ends were trimmed by 0 bases and 2 bases, with 10 bases remaining between them. CDR3 amino acids: CASSEANGLQETQYF. The CDR3 region has the DNA TGTGCCAGCAGTGAAGCCAATGGACTACAAGAGACCCAGTACTTC.